The 26 T cell receptor beta chains reported below all come from one sample, sequenced in a study of OX40 agonist ivuxolimab in advanced cancers. The repertoire was sequenced with immunoSEQ multiplex PCR; TCRdb's copy has only in-frame clones and lacks some. The data hold over 65,000 clones, with roughly 87% observed a single time. The specimen was CD4+ or CD8+ T cells sorted from blood, collected in a trial of the OX40 agonist ivuxolimab. These receptors were obtained from an adult with an advanced solid tumor such as melanoma, head and neck, liver or kidney cancer.

As to this clone: Other DNA variants within this sample encode the same CDR3. The chain links TRBV28 to TRBJ2-1; D is unresolved. The germline V gene has CDR1 MDHEN and CDR2 SYDVKM. Trimming shortened V by 6 bases and J by 7 bases, and 19 bases separated the two germline ends. CDR3 size: 15 residues. The CDR3, as DNA: TGTGCCAGCAGCAGGAGTCCCCTTGATTATAATGAGCAGTTCTTC. This sequence encodes CASSRSPLDYNEQFF.

This sequence joins TRBV11-2 and TRBJ2-5; maybe TRBD1 (5 bases). V lost 4 bases, J lost 7 bases, and 19 bases lay in between. The CDR3 covers 15 residues. CDR1 and CDR2 (germline): SGHAT, FQNNGV. The DNA of the CDR3 is TGTGCCAGCAGCTCCCTAAGGACACTCGCCGGGACCCAGTACTTC. It is translated as CASSSLRTLAGTQYF.

The CDR3 nucleotides read TGTGCCAGCAGCTTAGGGGCAGGTGAAAAACTGTTTTTT. Translated, it gives CASSLGAGEKLFF. The rearrangement joins TRBV7-2 to TRBJ1-4; D uncertain. CDR1 is SGHTA, CDR2 FQGNSA, per germline. V was clipped by 1 base and J by 7 bases, with 7 bases between them. The CDR3 covers 13 residues.

The rearrangement joins TRBV6-6 to TRBJ2-1; D ambiguous. V was shortened by 0 bases and J by 12 bases, with 15 bases between the two germline ends. The CDR3 runs to 14 residues. Germline lookup yields CDR1 MNHNY and CDR2 SVGAGI (reference sequence). CDR3: CASSYSNRQIGQFF. DNA for the CDR3: TGTGCCAGCAGTTACTCGAATCGCCAGATTGGGCAGTTCTTC.

The chain links TRBV7-3 to TRBJ1-2, with D maybe TRBD1 (6 bases). CDR1 is SGHTA and CDR2 is FQGTGA in the germline V gene. Trimming cost V 5 bases and J 3 bases, with 16 bases left between them. The CDR3 consists of 15 residues. This chain's CDR3 is CASSLRGTDYYGYTF. The CDR3, as DNA: TGTGCCAGCAGCCTCAGGGGTACGGACTACTATGGCTACACCTTC. Looking up the rest from reference TRBV7-3 and TRBJ1-2 gives the full variable domain: GAGVSQTPSNKVTEKGKYVELRCDPISGHTALYWYRQSLGQGPEFLIYFQGTGAADDSGLPNDRFFAVRPEGSVSTLKIQRTERGDSAVYLCASSLRGTDYYGYTFGSGTRLTVV.

This clone was observed a handful of times. V usage is TRBV14 and J usage is TRBJ2-1, with 15 positions matching TRBD2. This CDR3 has 17 amino acids. Germline CDR1 is SGHDN and CDR2 is FVKESK. The V and J ends lost 0 bases and 6 bases, in that order; junction bases with no gene match: 3. The CDR3 loop is CASSQDLGLAGGNEQFF. In DNA form, the CDR3 reads TGTGCCAGCAGCCAAGACTTGGGACTAGCGGGGGGCAATGAGCAGTTCTTC. Combining the CDR3 with reference TRBV14 and TRBJ2-1 gives the whole variable domain EAGVTQFPSHSVIEKGQTVTLRCDPISGHDNLYWYRRVMGKEIKFLLHFVKESKQDESGMPNNRFLAERTGGTYSTLKVQPAELEDSGVYFCASSQDLGLAGGNEQFFGPGTRLTVL.

The chain carries TRBV7-9 and TRBJ1-2; 7 bases agree with TRBD1. Losses at the gene ends were 5 bases for V and 5 bases for J; bases not matched to a gene: 5. CDR3 length equals 13 residues. The germline V gene encodes CDR1 SEHNR and CDR2 FQNEAQ (reference sequence). Here the CDR3 reads CASSPDRKYGYTF. The CDR3 nucleotides read TGTGCCAGCAGCCCGGACAGGAAGTATGGCTACACCTTC.

This chain uses TRBV6-5 with TRBJ1-6, with 8 bases lining up with TRBD1. CDR1 is MNHEY, CDR2 SVGAGI, per germline. The CDR3 sequence is 13 residues long. Germline trimming cut 6 bases from V and 11 bases from J; bases unmatched to any gene: 6. In DNA, the CDR3 is TGTGCCAGCAGCCGGAAGACAGGGGCACCCCTCCACTTT. Translating gives CASSRKTGAPLHF.

The chain has TRBV15 and TRBJ1-1; 9 nucleotides line up with TRBD1. Germline V CDR1 and CDR2: LNHNV, YYDKDF (reference sequence). The CDR3 sequence is 17 residues long. Trimming at V came to 8 bases and at J to 5 bases, leaving 18 bases not matched to a gene. Written as DNA, the CDR3 is TGTGCCACCCGTAGTCGGACAGGGGCAGATAAAGATACTGAAGCTTTCTTT. It codes for CATRSRTGADKDTEAFF.

This sequence joins TRBV6-5 and TRBJ1-3; D is unclear. Germline V gives CDR1 MNHEY, CDR2 SVGAGI. This CDR3 is built from 15 residues. V shed 6 bases and J shed 0 bases, with 12 bases lying between them. The CDR3 protein is CASRTSGASGNTIYF. For the CDR3, the DNA is TGTGCCAGCAGAACATCAGGTGCCTCTGGAAACACCATATATTTT.

This chain uses TRBV2 with TRBJ2-5, with TRBD1 identical over 7 bases. CDR3 length: 14 residues. J gave up 4 bases and V 4 bases, and 6 bases lay outside the gene matches. The germline V gene encodes CDR1 SNHLY and CDR2 FYNNEI. The CDR3 here is CASSGQGVVETQYF. In DNA form, the CDR3 reads TGTGCCAGCAGTGGACAGGGCGTCGTAGAGACCCAGTACTTC. Full variable domain (missing parts from reference TRBV2 and TRBJ2-5): EPEVTQTPSHQVTQMGQEVILRCVPISNHLYFYWYRQILGQKVEFLVSFYNNEISEKSEIFDDQFSVERPDGSNFTLKIRSTKLEDSAMYFCASSGQGVVETQYFGPGTRLLVL.

The V and J genes are TRBV7-8 and TRBJ2-5, with TRBD2 matching 8 bases. CDR3 length equals 14 residues. With 7 bases clipped from V and 5 bases from J, the junction kept 9 bases outside the gene matches. CDR1 is SGHVS and CDR2 is FQNEAQ in the germline V gene. The CDR3 loop is CASKSTSARETQYF. The CDR3 nucleotides read TGTGCCAGCAAGTCGACTAGCGCGCGGGAGACCCAGTACTTC. Complete variable domain (other parts from reference TRBV7-8 and TRBJ2-5): GAGVSQSPRYKVAKRGQDVALRCDPISGHVSLFWYQQALGQGPEFLTYFQNEAQLDKSGLPSDRFFAERPEGSVSTLKIQRTQQEDSAVYLCASKSTSARETQYFGPGTRLLVL.

The chain joins TRBV11-2 to TRBJ2-2; 12 bases match TRBD2. Germline lookup yields CDR1 SGHAT and CDR2 FQNNGV. The CDR3 runs to 18 residues. Losses at the gene ends were 5 bases for V and 0 bases for J; bases not matched to a gene: 7. The CDR3 spells CASSPRLAGATNTGELFF. In DNA form, the CDR3 reads TGTGCCAGCAGCCCCCGACTAGCGGGGGCAACGAACACCGGGGAGCTGTTTTTT.

This clone was counted a few times. This sequence joins TRBV5-3 and TRBJ1-5; 7 bases line up with TRBD1. TRBV5-3 is an open reading frame whose function is uncertain. V lost 3 bases and J lost 6; bases outside the gene matches: 6. The CDR3 loop spans 14 amino acids. CDR3 sequence: CARSWGTVAQPQHF. The CDR3 DNA sequence: TGTGCCAGAAGCTGGGGGACAGTGGCTCAGCCCCAGCATTTT.

A note on this clone: The sample contains more than one DNA sequence encoding this CDR3. The chain carries TRBV27 and TRBJ2-1; 7 nucleotides agree with TRBD1. The germline V gene encodes CDR1 MNHEY and CDR2 SMNVEV (reference sequence). J lost 0 bases, V lost 3 bases, and 2 bases had no gene match. The CDR3 contains 15 residues. In nucleotides, the CDR3 is TGTGCCAGCAGTTTGGCAGGGGGCTCCTACAATGAGCAGTTCTTC. This encodes CASSLAGGSYNEQFF.

The chain joins TRBV25-1 to TRBJ2-5; 9 nucleotides line up with TRBD2. CDR3 length equals 15 residues. Germline CDR1 and CDR2: MGHDK and SYGVNS. The trim removed 4 bases at V and 5 bases at J, leaving 8 bases unmatched. The CDR3 reads CASSAVAGAIETQYF. Here the CDR3 DNA reads TGTGCCAGCAGTGCAGTAGCGGGAGCGATTGAGACCCAGTACTTC.

The gene calls are TRBV14 and TRBJ2-5; a weak D match, TRBD2 (5 bases). The CDR3 is made up of 17 amino acids. Trimming removed 5 bases from V and 4 bases from J, with 23 bases in between. Germline V gene data show CDR1 as SGHDN and CDR2 as FVKESK. The CDR3 region is CASSSRSATKGGETQYF. The CDR3, as DNA: TGTGCCAGCAGCTCCCGAAGCGCGACTAAAGGAGGAGAGACCCAGTACTTC. The whole variable domain, filled in from reference TRBV14 and TRBJ2-5, reads EAGVTQFPSHSVIEKGQTVTLRCDPISGHDNLYWYRRVMGKEIKFLLHFVKESKQDESGMPNNRFLAERTGGTYSTLKVQPAELEDSGVYFCASSSRSATKGGETQYFGPGTRLLVL.

The chain has TRBV6-1 and TRBJ1-1; TRBD1 is a possible D gene (6 bases). V was cut by 4 bases and J by 0 bases, with 9 bases left in between. This CDR3 spans 14 amino acids. The germline V gene has CDR1 MNHNS and CDR2 SASEGT. The CDR3 region is CASSVRGLNTEAFF. The CDR3 coding sequence is TGTGCCAGCAGTGTTAGGGGGTTGAACACTGAAGCTTTCTTT.

The chain combines TRBV5-1 with TRBJ2-4; 9 bases map to TRBD1. CDR3 length equals 14 residues. CDR1 and CDR2 from the germline V gene are SGHRS and YFSETQ. V was clipped by 2 bases and J by 6 bases; unmatched bases: 3. The CDR3 region is CASSFGQGRNIQYF. Here the CDR3 DNA reads TGCGCCAGCAGCTTCGGACAGGGGCGAAACATTCAGTACTTC.

V usage is TRBV21-1 and J usage is TRBJ2-5; the listed D gene, TRBD1, was not tested against the DNA. TRBV21-1 is recorded as a pseudogene. CDR3 length: 14 residues. The CDR3 sequence is CASSKGDREKTQYF. The CDR3 coding sequence is TGTGCCAGCAGCAAAGGTGACAGGGAGAAGACCCAGTACTTC.

CDR3 sequence: CASSSPGQSSGANVLTF. Here the CDR3 DNA reads TGTGCCAGCAGCTCCCCCGGGCAGTCCTCTGGGGCCAACGTCCTGACTTTC. The chain recombines TRBV7-2 with TRBJ2-6; D gene ambiguous. Germline V gene lookup returns CDR1 SGHTA and CDR2 FQGNSA. The CDR3 totals 17 residues. V gave up 4 bases and J gave up 0 bases, with 13 bases separating them.

The chain joins TRBV15 to TRBJ1-5; D gene uncertain. The CDR3 is 13 amino acids. With 2 bases removed from V and 3 bases from J, the gap between germline ends came to 5 bases. CDR1 and CDR2 from the germline V gene are LNHNV and YYDKDF (reference sequence). CDR3: CATSRQVNQPQHF. As DNA, the CDR3 is TGTGCCACCAGCAGACAGGTCAATCAGCCCCAGCATTTT.

V gene TRBV7-9 combines with J gene TRBJ2-3; 8 bases align to TRBD1. Trimming cost V 11 bases and J 6 bases; bases outside gene matches: 10. Germline lookup yields CDR1 SEHNR and CDR2 FQNEAQ (reference sequence). The CDR3 covers 13 residues. The DNA for the CDR3 is TGTGCCCTTGCAGGACAGGGAATCGATACGCAGTATTTT. Translation: CALAGQGIDTQYF.

This chain joins TRBV7-2 and TRBJ2-3, with unresolved D. Looked up from germline, CDR1 is SGHTA and CDR2 is FQGNSA. V was clipped by 3 bases and J by 3 bases, with 4 bases between them. The CDR3 loop spans 12 amino acids. CDR3 protein: CASSFLTDTQYF. The CDR3 region has the DNA TGTGCCAGCAGCTTTCTTACAGATACGCAGTATTTT. Complete variable domain (other parts from reference TRBV7-2 and TRBJ2-3): GAGVSQSPSNKVTEKGKDVELRCDPISGHTALYWYRQSLGQGLEFLIYFQGNSAPDKSGLPSDRFSAERTGGSVSTLTIQRTQQEDSAVYLCASSFLTDTQYFGPGTRLTVL.

The chain joins TRBV7-6 to TRBJ2-5, with 7 bases fitting TRBD2. Germline V CDR1 and CDR2: SGHVS, FNYEAQ. With 3 bases clipped from V and 12 bases from J, the junction kept 7 bases outside the gene matches. This CDR3 has 12 amino acids. In nucleotides, the CDR3 is TGTGCCAGCAGCTTGAACGGACTAGAAAAGTACTTC. As protein: CASSLNGLEKYF.

For the CDR3, the DNA is TGCGCCAGCAGCCAAGATCGATCGCTTGGGGAGACCCAGTACTTC. It specifies CASSQDRSLGETQYF. This chain links TRBV4-1 with TRBJ2-5; no firm D call. V was trimmed by 0 bases and J by 5 bases, leaving 13 bases between them. This CDR3 is 15 amino acids long. Germline V CDR1 and CDR2: MGHRA, YSYEKL.